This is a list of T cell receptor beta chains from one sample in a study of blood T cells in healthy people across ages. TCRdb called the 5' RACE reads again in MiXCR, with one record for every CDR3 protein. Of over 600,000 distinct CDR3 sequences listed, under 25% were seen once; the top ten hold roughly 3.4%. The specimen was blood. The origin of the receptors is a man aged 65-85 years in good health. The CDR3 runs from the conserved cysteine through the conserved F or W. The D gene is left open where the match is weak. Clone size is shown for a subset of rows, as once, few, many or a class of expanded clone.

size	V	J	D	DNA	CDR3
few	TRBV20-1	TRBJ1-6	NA	TGCAGTGCTAGAATCGGTCGGGATTCACCCCTCCACTTT	CSARIGRDSPLHF
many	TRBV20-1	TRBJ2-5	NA	TGCAGTGCAACGGGTCAAGAGACCCAGTACTTC	CSATGQETQYF
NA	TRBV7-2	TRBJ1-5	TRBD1	TGTGCCAGCAGCGGACAGGGAGGGACGGCCCAGCATTTT	CASSGQGGTAQHF
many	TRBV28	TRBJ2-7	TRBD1	TGTGCCAGTAAGGGGGCGCGACCCTACGAGCAGTACTTC	CASKGARPYEQYF
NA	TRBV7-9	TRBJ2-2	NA	TGTGCCAGCAGCTTAGACCCAGGGGTCACCGGGGAGCTGTTTTTT	CASSLDPGVTGELFF
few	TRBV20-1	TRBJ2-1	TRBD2	TGCAGTGCCATCCGATTCCCGGGACTAGCGGGAGCGAGTTACAATGAGCAGTTCTTC	CSAIRFPGLAGASYNEQFF
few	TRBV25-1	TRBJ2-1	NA	TGTGCCATCAGTGGGCGAAGTTTCGATGAGCAGTTCTTC	CAISGRSFDEQFF
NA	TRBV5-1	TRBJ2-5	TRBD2	TGCGCCAGCAACTCCCCTAGCGGGACTAACCAAGAGACCCAGTACTTC	CASNSPSGTNQETQYF
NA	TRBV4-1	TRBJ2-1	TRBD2	TGCGCCAGCAGTCTCCCGGGACTAGCGGAGTACAATGAGCAGTTCTTC	CASSLPGLAEYNEQFF
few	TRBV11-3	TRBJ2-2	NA	TGTGCCAGCAGCCAAACTAGGTTCCGGGAGCTGTTTTTT	CASSQTRFRELFF
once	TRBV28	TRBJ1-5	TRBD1	TGTGCCAGCACGGCAGGGGGTGATGGCAATCAGCCCCAGCATTTT	CASTAGGDGNQPQHF
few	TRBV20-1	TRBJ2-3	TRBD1	TGCAGTGCTAGAGATCAGGACAGGGTGGGAGATACGCAGTATTTT	CSARDQDRVGDTQYF
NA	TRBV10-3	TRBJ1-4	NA	TGTGCCATCAGTGAGTCGGGTTCGGATGAAAAACTGCTTTTT	CAISESGSDEKLLF
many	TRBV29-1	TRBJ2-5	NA	TGCAGCGTTGACGGCGACAACCAAGAGACCCAGTACTTC	CSVDGDNQETQYF